This entry describes one T cell receptor beta chain. This clone was seen a handful of times. Its antigen specificity is not known. No base quality information exists; no much larger clone differs at one position. The record originates from a study of cytomegalovirus exposure and HLA in healthy donors (dated by TCRdb to the late 2010s). In the study overall: According to an earlier analysis of several hundred of the donors, 150 million to 200 million T cells yielded 120 million or so unique TCR beta sequences and approximately 300 Gb of sequence data. In a later analysis, previously published TCR beta repertoires from about 670 donors were re-analyzed and high-resolution HLA genotyping was added so that TCR occurrence patterns could be studied. Across some 400 genotyped donors of the cohort, an average of about 200,000 unique TCR beta nucleotide sequences per donor were sequenced, and roughly a sixth of those sequences were non-productive. All discovery cohort repertoires had been generated on a single sequencing platform. An earlier analysis of nearly 600 of the donors applied high-throughput TCR beta sequencing to assess whether each TCR beta V gene segment acted as functional or pseudogenic. Both class I and class II loci were covered by HLA typing, at four-digit resolution. The study used immunosequencing to profile the T cell repertoires of approximately 690 subjects and linked those repertoires to cytomegalovirus serostatus. An early release that covered more than 550 HLA-typed donors contained approximately 290 gigabases of sequencing data and 85 million to 100 million unique TCR sequences. The number of typed donors differed by locus: roughly 629-630 for A, B, C, DRB1 and DQB1; 500 to 550 for DQA1; roughly 600 for DPA1; and roughly 470 for DPB1. Along with the roughly 670-subject first cohort, a separate validation cohort of more than 90 different subjects was used. A later genetic analysis used genome-wide SNP genotypes for about 55% of the 666 donors, treating that subset as a discovery cohort. The study aimed to test whether cataloging public T cell receptors could reveal signatures of past pathogen exposure. Because of strong linkage in the cohort, a handful of DR-DQ haplotypes were treated as single units for association and clustering. The later analysis used no new phenotypic data to find candidate immune exposures, relying instead on TCR beta sequences and their occurrence across donors. Alongside the repertoire data, information on donor age, sex, ethnicity and CMV serostatus was compiled. Among the roughly 410 genotyped donors, under 90% belonged to the genetic ancestry cluster associated with self-reported Caucasian donors. To predict cytomegalovirus infection status, the study brought together high-throughput TCR immunosequencing, statistical association of individual TCRs with disease status, and machine learning. Overall results and qualifications from the work: HLA typing was unavailable for some donors at each locus, so association tests used only the typed subset. In an earlier analysis of more than 500 of the donors, most TCR beta V segments appeared in productive rearrangements about 90% or about 30% of the time, broadly matching IMGT annotations. In the study, approximately 160 TCR beta chains were listed as associated with cytomegalovirus. In a later analysis, the rate of TCR association differed among HLA loci, with DRB1 alleles having the most associated TCRs and HLA-C alleles having the fewest. In a later analysis, several top co-occurrence clusters were reported to appear linked to parvovirus B19, influenza, CMV and Epstein-Barr virus. Compared with equally common non-associated chains, HLA-associated TCR beta chains in a later analysis were more clonally expanded and had lower generation probabilities. In a later genetic analysis, fewer N-insertions in productive TCRs were reported among donors in an Asian-associated ancestry cluster than the roughly 700-donor mean. In vitro tests confirmed that a few of the cytomegalovirus-associated TCR beta chains recognize cytomegalovirus antigens. Correlated functional status among segregating V segments might reflect linkage disequilibrium, but an unknown experimental factor could not be ruled out. In a later analysis, most CMV-associated TCR beta chains were found to appear HLA-restricted, with HLA associations seemingly driven largely by CMV exposure. Assigning TCR associations to individual alleles was difficult when HLA alleles, especially DR and DQ, strongly co-occurred. A later genetic analysis associated a missense DCLRE1C variant with V-gene and J-gene trimming of TCR beta chains, and an independent cohort replicated the association. Because counts were too low, about 15 rarely observed V segments, including chromosome 9 orphons, were left out of the earlier analysis of some 640 of the donors. The presence/absence analyses assumed that sequencing depth was roughly uniform across donors, and that assumption may not be true. At a false discovery rate of 0.05, a later analysis linked 15,000 to 20,000 TCR beta sequences to specific HLA alleles. The cohort was sequenced for TCR beta chains only, and without alpha or paired-chain data the features that could be detected were limited. The sequencing pipeline was judged likely to have produced a cluster of highly shared sequence variants as a technical artifact. According to the authors, the approach could potentially be generalized to other disease states and immunological phenotypes. In both the original and validation cohorts, the classifier was reported to diagnose cytomegalovirus status with high specificity and sensitivity. Across donors, most TCR sequences were observed very rarely, whereas some public TCRs were present in many individuals. For the cohort, immune exposure information was limited to CMV serostatus. A further reported finding was that TCR beta sequences accurately predicted the HLA-A and HLA-B alleles for most subjects in the first cohort.

The cohort comprised 710 or so healthy bone marrow donors. At the time of sampling, all cohort members were nominally healthy, though unrecorded immune exposures were likely present. The donor was CMV seronegative and belonged to the group of 352 seronegative cohort members. Every donor gave a peripheral blood sample, and the peripheral blood mononuclear cells from that sample were used for TCR beta sequencing. Genomic DNA extraction from the blood cell samples was performed with the Qiagen DNeasy Blood Extraction Kit. To prepare the library, the immunoSEQ multiplex PCR assay was applied. The multiplex PCR relied on a mix of 60 forward primers for TCR Vbeta segments and 13 reverse primers for TCR Jbeta segments. The CDR3 region of rearranged TCR beta genes was amplified from genomic DNA by a multiplex PCR assay. Amplified TCR beta libraries were sequenced as 87-base-pair reads on the Illumina HiSeq System. Processing in the source paper ran as follows. A later analysis counted some 74 million unique TCR beta chains across the 550 to 700 repertoires, and some 12 million of these chains were shared by at least two donors. Raw reads were error-corrected and collapsed into unique sequences by a nearest-neighbor algorithm in which closely related sequences were merged to remove PCR and sequencing errors. Alignment of CDR3 sequences to IMGT reference sequences was used to assign V, D and J gene segments. For a sequence to be retained, a match of at least six nucleotides was required to both a V gene segment and a J gene segment. Rearrangements were called productive when the CDR3 lacked stop codons and stayed in frame with V and J; all others were non-productive. Following IMGT convention, CDR3 was defined as the stretch from the second conserved V-encoded cysteine to the conserved J-encoded phenylalanine. The earlier analysis of about 640 of the donors excluded any sequence lacking an unambiguous match to a single V gene segment. In an earlier analysis of some 590 of the donors, a V segment was called functional when productive rearrangements were above 56.7%, and segregating when the standard deviation between donors exceeded 5%. A statistical classification framework was built to diagnose cytomegalovirus status from the catalog of TCR beta chain sequences. V and J gene assignment, in a later analysis, came from comparing TCR nucleotide sequences with IMGT/GENE-DB human TR gene sequences. In a later analysis, CDR3 sequences and most-parsimonious VDJ recombination scenarios were assigned using the TCRdist pipeline. In a later analysis, each TCR beta chain was defined by its CDR3 amino acid sequence together with its V-gene family, and reads lacking a unique V-gene family were excluded. As a way to deal with suspected cross-contamination and a sequencing artifact, a later analysis dropped approximately 570 nucleotide sequences that were highly shared and had low generation probability. For each public chain, a later analysis derived a clonal expansion index from normalized ranks of inferred template counts within each repertoire. Generation probabilities in a later analysis came from a VDJ recombination model fitted to out-of-frame rearrangements, and those results were checked against IGoR. In a later analysis, TCR-TCR, TCR-HLA and TCR-CMV co-occurrence was scored with hypergeometric tests, and a repertoire-size bias correction was applied to TCR pairs. False discovery rates were estimated in a later analysis by permuting HLA or CMV assignments 20 times. In a later analysis, co-occurring TCRs were grouped using DBSCAN, and TCRdist sequence similarity was added for clustering within HLA-allele-positive subsets. Repertoires with fewer than 30,000 or more than 120,000 public chains were left out of co-occurrence clustering, as were roughly five repertoires with anomalous nucleotide sharing. TCRdb carries this immuneACCESS record with in-frame sequences only. Its versions omit some clonotypes, under half of them owing to an unresolved V gene in the studies checked, with the rest unexplained. The V and J calls and clone size were taken over from that table, and D and trimming were inferred from the DNA. This sample holds fewer than 85,000 clones; approximately 80% were observed only once. The top ten clones comprise around 3.6% of the sample.

Sequenced: PBMCs. This clonotype was sampled from a man aged 35-49 years in good health and CMV-seronegative.

The CDR3 region: CASSYRIGGNQPQHF. The bases are TGTGCCAGCAGTTACCGCATCGGTGGCAATCAGCCCCAGCATTTT. The rearrangement joined TRBV6-5 to TRBJ1-5, with the D gene not confidently named. V is shortened by 2 bases, J by 2 bases, and the region joining them spans 10 bases. From the germline V gene, CDR1 is MNHEY and CDR2 is SVGAGI. The CDR3 covers 15 residues, taking in both the cysteine and the phenylalanine. Only the CDR3 DNA is retained, 45 bases long and in frame from the first base.